This T cell receptor beta chain was sequenced during a study of blood T cells in healthy people across ages. Regarding the study as a whole: While age rose, TCR beta diversity per million T cells dropped in a roughly linear way. Because sorting was not performed, PBMCs prevented conclusive naive versus antigen-experienced comparison.

This clonotype has only a few counts. No antigen is known for it. Germline V gene lookup returns CDR1 DFQATT and CDR2 SNEGSKA (reference sequence). This CDR3 comprises 13 residues. PCR was performed a second time for 7 to 11 cycles using a sample-barcoded 5' primer and a J-beta primer mix. TCRdb redid the calling of the 5' RACE reads with MiXCR, one entry per CDR3 protein. The sample has about 730,000 distinct CDR3 sequences; roughly 41% are singletons. It was approximately 10 milliliters of peripheral blood that were drawn from each donor. Sample: blood. This receptor was identified in a woman aged 60-75 years in good health. V is TRBV20-1 and J is TRBJ2-1; 15 positions agree with TRBD2. The DNA of the CDR3 is TGCAGCGACGGGACTAGCGGGAGGAATGAGCAGTTCTTC. Its protein is CSDGTSGRNEQFF.